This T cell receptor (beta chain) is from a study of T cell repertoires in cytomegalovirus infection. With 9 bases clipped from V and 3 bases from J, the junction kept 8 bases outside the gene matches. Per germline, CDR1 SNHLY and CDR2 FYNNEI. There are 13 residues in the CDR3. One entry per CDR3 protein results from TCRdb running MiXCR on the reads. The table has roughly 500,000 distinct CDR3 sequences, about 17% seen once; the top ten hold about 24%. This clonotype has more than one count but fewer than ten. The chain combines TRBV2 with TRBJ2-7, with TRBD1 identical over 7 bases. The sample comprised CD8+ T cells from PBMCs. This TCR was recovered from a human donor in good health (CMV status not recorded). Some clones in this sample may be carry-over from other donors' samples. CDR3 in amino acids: CARGTATYYEQYF. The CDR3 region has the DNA TGTGCCAGGGGGACAGCTACTTACTACGAGCAGTACTTC.